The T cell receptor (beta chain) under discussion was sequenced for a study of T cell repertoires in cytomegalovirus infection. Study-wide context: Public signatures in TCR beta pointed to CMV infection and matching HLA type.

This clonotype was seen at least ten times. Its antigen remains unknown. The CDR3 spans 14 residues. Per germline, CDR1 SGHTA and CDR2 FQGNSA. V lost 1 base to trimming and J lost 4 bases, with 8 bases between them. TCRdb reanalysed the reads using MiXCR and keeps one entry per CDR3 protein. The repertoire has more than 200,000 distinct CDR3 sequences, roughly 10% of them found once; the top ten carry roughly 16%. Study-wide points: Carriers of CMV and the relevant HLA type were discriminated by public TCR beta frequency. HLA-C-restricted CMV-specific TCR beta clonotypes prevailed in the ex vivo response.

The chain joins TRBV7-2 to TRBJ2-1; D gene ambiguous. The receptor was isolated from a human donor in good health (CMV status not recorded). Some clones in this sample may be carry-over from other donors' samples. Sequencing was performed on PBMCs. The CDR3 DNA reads TGTGCCAGCAGCTTAGAGTCCCTATACAATGAGCAGTTCTTC. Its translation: CASSLESLYNEQFF.